Sequencing of this TCR beta chain was carried out in a study of T cells in Graves' hyperthyroidism and ophthalmopathy. Study outcomes and limitations: Most thyroid clonotypes expanded above 0.001 were also detected in blood.

This clonotype was observed at least ten times. Its antigen is undetermined. RNA transcripts yielded amplified TCR beta CDR3 regions. Initially, a first-round RT-PCR of the TCR CDR3 employed the HTBI primer set. TCRdb independently ran MiXCR on the multiplex PCR reads; one entry per CDR3 protein. The sample records hundreds of thousands of distinct CDR3 sequences, roughly 14% being singletons. This CDR3 region has 13 residues. Germline lookup yields CDR1 KGHSH and CDR2 LQKENI. J gave up 10 bases and V 2 bases, and 6 bases lay outside the gene matches. This chain links TRBV18 with TRBJ1-1; 8 bases fit TRBD1. Material for sequencing was blood. The TCR sequence derives from a man between 18 and 35 years old with Graves' ophthalmopathy. CDR3 residues: CASSPSGQGVAFF. CDR3 DNA: TGTGCCAGCTCACCATCTGGACAGGGCGTAGCTTTCTTT.